This T cell receptor (beta chain) was obtained from a study of T cell responses to AZD1222 COVID-19 vaccine. On the study more broadly: Second-dose intervals of approximately 4 or approximately 12 weeks were pooled.

Looked up from germline, CDR1 is LGHDT and CDR2 is YNNKEL (reference sequence). The V end was cut by 0 bases, the J end by 3 bases, with 8 bases between. There are 15 residues in the CDR3. TCRdb's copy holds only in-frame clones and misses some; the assay was immunoSEQ multiplex PCR. The sample lists about 120,000 clones; roughly nine tenths were seen once. Notes on the study in general: Clonal diversity was possibly underestimated, and white British individuals and females predominated among donors. Only 6 or 7 people who got AZD1222 tested seropositive at baseline.

In the case of this clone: The antigen remains unidentified.

Source: peripheral blood, taken on day 0 of AZD1222 vaccination. V gene TRBV3-1 (or the pseudogene TRBV3-2) combines with J gene TRBJ2-2, with D unclear. The TCR was taken from an adult in good health. CDR3: CASSQDQRYTGELFF. The CDR3 bases are TGTGCCAGCAGCCAAGACCAGCGTTACACCGGGGAGCTGTTTTTT.